The T cell receptor (beta chain) described here comes from a study of blood T cell repertoires in COVID-19. Across the whole study: Samples taken during acute and convalescent COVID-19 were collected in the United States, Italy and Spain. Sources were T cells, B-cell-depleted T cells, or PBMCs; the material itself was cDNA or gDNA.

Data came from immunoSEQ multiplex PCR; TCRdb stores just in-frame clones and leaves some out. The sample shows 290,000 or so clones, roughly 90% of them seen only once. Sequencing was done on a sample of peripheral blood. This receptor was taken from a man in his late teens or twenties with active or convalescent COVID-19.

CDR3 sequence reads: CATSDQLAGEYNEQFF. CDR3 sequence (DNA): TGTGCCACCAGTGATCAATTAGCGGGAGAGTACAATGAGCAGTTCTTC. The chain joins TRBV24-1 to TRBJ2-1; TRBD2 matches 9 bases. The germline V gene encodes CDR1 KGHDR and CDR2 SFDVKD. V shed 3 bases and J 4 bases; nucleotides not matched to a gene: 6. This CDR3 region has 16 residues.